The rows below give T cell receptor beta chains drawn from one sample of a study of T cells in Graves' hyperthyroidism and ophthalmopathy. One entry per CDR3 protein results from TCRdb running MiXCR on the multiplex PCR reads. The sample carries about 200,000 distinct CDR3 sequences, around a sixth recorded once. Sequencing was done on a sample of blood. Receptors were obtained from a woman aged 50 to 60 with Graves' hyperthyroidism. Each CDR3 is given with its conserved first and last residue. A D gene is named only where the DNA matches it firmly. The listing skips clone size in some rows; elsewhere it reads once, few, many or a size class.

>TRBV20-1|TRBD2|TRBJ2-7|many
TGCAGTGCTCCCGGGACTAACTACGAGCAGTACTTC
CSAPGTNYEQYF
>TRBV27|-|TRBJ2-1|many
TGTGCCAGCAGTCCGGGGGCAGGTTCTGGGAATGAGCAGTTCTTC
CASSPGAGSGNEQFF
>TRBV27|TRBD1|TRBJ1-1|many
TGTGCCAGCAGTCCTTTCCAGGGGGCTTCGAACACTGAAGCTTTCTTT
CASSPFQGASNTEAFF
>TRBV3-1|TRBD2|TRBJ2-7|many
TGTGCCAGCAGCCAAGGATTGCTAGCGGGAGGCTACGAGCAGTACTTC
CASSQGLLAGGYEQYF
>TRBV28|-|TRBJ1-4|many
TGTGCCAGCAGCCGTCCGGGGGAAAGGGAAAAACTGTTTTTT
CASSRPGEREKLFF
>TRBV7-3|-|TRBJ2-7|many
TGTGCCAGCAGCCCACTCGAGCGGAGCTCCTACGAGCAGTACTTC
CASSPLERSSYEQYF
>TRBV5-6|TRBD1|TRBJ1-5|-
TGTGCCAGCAGCCAGAAGGGCAGGGGGGGGAATCAGCCCCAGCATTTT
CASSQKGRGGNQPQHF
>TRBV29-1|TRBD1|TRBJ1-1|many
TGCAGCGTTCGGGCAGGGGGTATCAGTATGGCTGAAGCTTTCTTT
CSVRAGGISMAEAFF
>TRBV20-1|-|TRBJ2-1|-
TGCAGTGCCCTTCGGACTGCTTCCTACAATGAGCAGTTCTTC
CSALRTASYNEQFF
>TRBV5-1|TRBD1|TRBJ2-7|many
TGCGCCAGCAGCTTGAGGGGCCGCGGACAGGGCATCTACGAGCAGTACTTC
CASSLRGRGQGIYEQYF
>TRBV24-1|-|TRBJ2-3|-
TGTGCCACCGGCGGGGCAGGGAGGACAGATACGCAGTATTTT
CATGGAGRTDTQYF
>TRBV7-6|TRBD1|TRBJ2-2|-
TGTGCCAGCAGGCTACCGGGACAGGCGAACACCGGGGAGCTGTTTTTT
CASRLPGQANTGELFF
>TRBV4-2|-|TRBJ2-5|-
TGTGCCAGCAGCCAAGTAAGTGCGGAGACCCAGTACTTC
CASSQVSAETQYF
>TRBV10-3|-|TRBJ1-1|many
TGTGCCATTGGAACCCTGGCAACTGAAGCTTTCTTT
CAIGTLATEAFF
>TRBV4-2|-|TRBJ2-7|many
TGTGCCAGCAGCCAAGATTCGGCGGAATACGAGCAGTACTTC
CASSQDSAEYEQYF
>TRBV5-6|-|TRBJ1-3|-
TGTGCCAGCAGTTTCACAGGCGGCGGGAGAAACACCATATATTTT
CASSFTGGGRNTIYF
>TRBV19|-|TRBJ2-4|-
TGTGCCAGTAGTATGGAGGTCAAGTGGGCCAAAAACATTCAGTACTTC
CASSMEVKWAKNIQYF
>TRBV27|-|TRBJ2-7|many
TGTGCCAGCAGTTTATTCCCCAGGACCTCCTACGAGCAGTACTTC
CASSLFPRTSYEQYF
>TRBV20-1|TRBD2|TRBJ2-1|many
TGCAGTGCTAGGGGATCACTAGCGGGAGTTGTCGATGAGCAGTTCTTC
CSARGSLAGVVDEQFF
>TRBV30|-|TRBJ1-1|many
TGTGCCTGGAGTGCTTTAGGGGGGAAGACTGAAGCTTTCTTT
CAWSALGGKTEAFF
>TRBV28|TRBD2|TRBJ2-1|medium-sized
TGTGCCAGCAGCCACTCGGGACTAGCGGGAGGAGGAAGCTCCTACAATGAGCAGTTCTTC
CASSHSGLAGGGSSYNEQFF
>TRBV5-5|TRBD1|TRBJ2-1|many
TGTGCCAGCAGGAACCGGGACAGGGGCTACAATGAGCAGTTCTTC
CASRNRDRGYNEQFF
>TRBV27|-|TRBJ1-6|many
TGTGCCAGCAGCGGGATGTCCTATAATTCACCCCTCCACTTT
CASSGMSYNSPLHF
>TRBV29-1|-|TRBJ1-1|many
TGCAGCGTGCAAGGAGGCACGAACACTGAAGCTTTCTTT
CSVQGGTNTEAFF
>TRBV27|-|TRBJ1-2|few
TGTGCCACCCACCCAGGCGGGGCGCATGGCTACACCTTC
CATHPGGAHGYTF
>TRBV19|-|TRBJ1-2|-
TGTGCCAGTCAAGCCGGGCACAAGGGAGGCTACACCTTC
CASQAGHKGGYTF
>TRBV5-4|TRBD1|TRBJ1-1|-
TGTGCCAGCAGCGCCTCCCCCTGGGACAGGGGGGAGGCTTTCTTT
CASSASPWDRGEAFF
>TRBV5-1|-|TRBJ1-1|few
TGCGCCAGCAGCGACCGGTATCGGAACACTGAAGCTTTCTTT
CASSDRYRNTEAFF
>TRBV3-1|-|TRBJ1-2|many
TGTGCCAGCAGCATCGGACGGGGAACTGGCTACACCTTC
CASSIGRGTGYTF